This TCR beta chain stems from a study of blood T cell repertoires in COVID-19. The wider study: T cells, B-cell-depleted T cells, or PBMCs provided the cDNA or gDNA that served as material.

Germline CDR1 and CDR2: LGHDT and YNNKEL (reference sequence). The CDR3 is 14 amino acids. Trimming stripped 4 bases from V and 2 bases from J, with 11 bases between. Profiling relied on immunoSEQ multiplex PCR, and the TCRdb table lists in-frame clones only, not all of them. This table holds fewer than 95,000 clones, roughly 80% found once. Source material: peripheral blood. The chain combines TRBV3-1 (or the pseudogene TRBV3-2) with TRBJ1-2; D possibly corresponds to TRBD1 (6 bases). The receptor comes from a human donor in a cohort sampled during active COVID-19. CDR3 nucleotides: TGTGCCAGCAGCCCCAGGGGTATCAACTATGGCTACACCTTC. This sequence encodes CASSPRGINYGYTF.